This T cell receptor (beta chain) was obtained from a study of cytomegalovirus exposure and HLA in healthy donors (dated by TCRdb to 2017 to 2019). Looking at the study overall: According to a later analysis, the 100 to 150 validation repertoires were produced on the same platform as the 666 repertoires of the first cohort. In addition to the first cohort of hundreds of subjects, a separate validation cohort of about 120 different subjects was used. The study aimed to test whether signatures of past pathogen exposure could be identified by cataloging public T cell receptors. The study combined high-throughput TCR immunosequencing, statistical association of individual TCRs with disease status, and machine learning to predict cytomegalovirus infection status. Study-wide conclusions, independent of this receptor: A total of roughly 160 TCR beta chains were listed by the study as associated with cytomegalovirus. The classifier was reported to diagnose cytomegalovirus status with high specificity and sensitivity in both the original and validation cohorts. According to the authors, the approach could potentially be generalized to other disease states and immunological phenotypes. A few of the identified cytomegalovirus-associated TCR beta chains were confirmed in vitro to be specific for cytomegalovirus antigens. Most TCR sequences were observed very rarely across donors, whereas some public TCRs were present in many individuals. A later analysis lacked HLA typing for the validation cohort, so it scored co-occurrence in that cohort across all 120 or so repertoires. Subsequent analysis determined that TCRs grouped into clusters in the first cohort also showed a tendency toward co-occurrence across the 120 or so validation repertoires, and approximately 94% of cluster scores exceeded 0.

The CDR3 holds 16 amino acids from the cysteine to the phenylalanine. The sequence is cut down to CDR3 DNA, 48 bases in frame from base 1. From a lookup of the germline V gene (reference sequence), CDR1 and CDR2 are SGHNT and YYREEE. V loses 5 bases at its end and J loses 1 base; junction bases beyond the gene matches: 8. Library construction relied on the immunoSEQ multiplex PCR assay. In the original analysis: A statistical classification framework was built to diagnose cytomegalovirus status from the catalog of TCR beta chain sequences. TCRdb carries this immuneACCESS record with in-frame sequences only. Its versions omit some clonotypes, under half of them owing to an unresolved V gene in the studies checked, with the rest unexplained. The V and J calls and the clone size are those of that table, but D and trimming were determined from the DNA. For this sample there are 150,000 to 200,000 clones; about 90% appear just once. The top ten hold more than 2.5% of the sample.

About this clone: The antigen this receptor binds is unknown. No clone much larger than this one lies a single base away; base qualities are absent.

The donors were included in the validation cohort of 90 to 150 subjects, a group kept apart from the approximately 670-subject first cohort. The rearrangement joined TRBV5-4 to TRBJ1-1, and 10 junctional nucleotides match TRBD1. Sequenced material: PBMCs. The TCR comes from a woman in her late teens or twenties in good health and CMV-seropositive. The DNA reads as follows: TGTGCCAGCAGTCCCGCGACAGGGGGCCCGAACACTGAAGCTTTCTTT. It encodes CASSPATGGPNTEAFF. Extended through the reference TRBV5-4 and TRBJ1-1 proteins, this CDR3 yields the full variable domain: ETGVTQSPTHLIKTRGQQVTLRCSSQSGHNTVSWYQQALGQGPQFIFQYYREEENGRGNFPPRFSGLQFPNYSSELNVNALELDDSALYLCASSPATGGPNTEAFFGQGTRLTVV.